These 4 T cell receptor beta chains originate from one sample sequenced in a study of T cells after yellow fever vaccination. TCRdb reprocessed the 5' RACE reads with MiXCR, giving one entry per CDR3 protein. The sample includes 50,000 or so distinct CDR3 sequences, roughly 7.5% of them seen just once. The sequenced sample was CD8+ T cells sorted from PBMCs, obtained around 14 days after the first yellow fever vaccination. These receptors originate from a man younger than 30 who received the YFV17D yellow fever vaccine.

CDR3 sequence: CASSPTSGQETQYF. As DNA, the CDR3 is TGTGCCAGCAGCCCCACATCGGGTCAAGAGACCCAGTACTTC. J is TRBJ2-5 and V is TRBV6-1, with D unclear. The CDR3 is made up of 14 amino acids. Looked up from germline, CDR1 is MNHNS and CDR2 is SASEGT. The V end was cut by 6 bases, the J end by 2 bases, with 13 bases between.

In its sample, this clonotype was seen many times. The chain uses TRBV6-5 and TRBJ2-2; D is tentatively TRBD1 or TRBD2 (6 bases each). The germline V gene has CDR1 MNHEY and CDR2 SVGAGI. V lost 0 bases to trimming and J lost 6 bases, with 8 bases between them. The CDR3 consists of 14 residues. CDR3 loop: CASSYSRGAGELFF. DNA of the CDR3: TGTGCCAGCAGTTACTCTAGGGGGGCCGGGGAGCTGTTTTTT.

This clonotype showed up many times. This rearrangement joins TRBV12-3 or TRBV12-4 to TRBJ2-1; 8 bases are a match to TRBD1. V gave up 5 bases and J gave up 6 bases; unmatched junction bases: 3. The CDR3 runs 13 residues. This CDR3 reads CASSRTGFNEQFF. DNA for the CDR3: TGTGCCAGCAGTCGGACAGGGTTCAATGAGCAGTTCTTC.

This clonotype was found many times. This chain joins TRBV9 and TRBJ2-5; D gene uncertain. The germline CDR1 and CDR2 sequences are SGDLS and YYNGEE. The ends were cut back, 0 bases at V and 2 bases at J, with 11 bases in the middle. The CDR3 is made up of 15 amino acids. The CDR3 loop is CASSVGQQTQETQYF. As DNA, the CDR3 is TGTGCCAGCAGCGTAGGTCAGCAAACTCAAGAGACCCAGTACTTC.